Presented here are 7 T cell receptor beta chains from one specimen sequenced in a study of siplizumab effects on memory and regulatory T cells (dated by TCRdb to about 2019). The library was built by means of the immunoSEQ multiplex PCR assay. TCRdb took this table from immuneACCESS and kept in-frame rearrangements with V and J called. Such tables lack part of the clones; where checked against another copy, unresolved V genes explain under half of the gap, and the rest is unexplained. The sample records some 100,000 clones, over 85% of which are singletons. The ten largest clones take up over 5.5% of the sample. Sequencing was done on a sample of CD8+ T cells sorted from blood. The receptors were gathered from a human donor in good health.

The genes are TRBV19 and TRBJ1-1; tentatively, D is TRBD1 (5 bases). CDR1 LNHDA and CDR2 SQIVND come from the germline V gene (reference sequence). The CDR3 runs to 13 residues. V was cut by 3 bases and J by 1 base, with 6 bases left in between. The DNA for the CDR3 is TGTGCCAGTAGTATTGGGACGAACACTGAAGCTTTCTTT. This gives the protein CASSIGTNTEAFF.

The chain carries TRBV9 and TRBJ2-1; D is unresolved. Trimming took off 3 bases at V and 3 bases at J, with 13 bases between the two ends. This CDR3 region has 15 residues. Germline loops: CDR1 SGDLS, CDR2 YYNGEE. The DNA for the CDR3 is TGTGCCAGCAGCGGCCGATTAGGAGTCTACAATGAGCAGTTCTTC. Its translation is CASSGRLGVYNEQFF. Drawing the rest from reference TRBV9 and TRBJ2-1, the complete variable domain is DSGVTQTPKHLITATGQRVTLRCSPRSGDLSVYWYQQSLDQGLQFLIQYYNGEERAKGNILERFSAQQFPDLHSELNLSSLELGDSALYFCASSGRLGVYNEQFFGPGTRLTVL.

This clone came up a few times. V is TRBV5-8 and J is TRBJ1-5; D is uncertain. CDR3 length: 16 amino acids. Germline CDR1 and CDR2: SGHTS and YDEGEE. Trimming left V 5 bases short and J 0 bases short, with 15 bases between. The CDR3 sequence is CASRPSAHNSNQPQHF. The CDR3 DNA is TGTGCCAGCAGACCGAGTGCTCACAATAGCAATCAGCCCCAGCATTTT. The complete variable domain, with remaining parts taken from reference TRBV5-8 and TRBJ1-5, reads EAGVTQSPTHLIKTRGQQATLRCSPISGHTSVYWYQQALGLGLQFLLWYDEGEERNRGNFPPRFSGRQFPNYSSELNVNALELEDSALYLCASRPSAHNSNQPQHFGDGTRLSIL.

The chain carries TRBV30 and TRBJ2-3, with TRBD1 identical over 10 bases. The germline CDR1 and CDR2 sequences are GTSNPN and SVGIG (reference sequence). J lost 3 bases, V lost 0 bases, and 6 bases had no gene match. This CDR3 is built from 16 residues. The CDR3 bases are TGTGCCTGGAGTGTATTTGGGACAGGGGAAACAGATACGCAGTATTTT. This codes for CAWSVFGTGETDTQYF.

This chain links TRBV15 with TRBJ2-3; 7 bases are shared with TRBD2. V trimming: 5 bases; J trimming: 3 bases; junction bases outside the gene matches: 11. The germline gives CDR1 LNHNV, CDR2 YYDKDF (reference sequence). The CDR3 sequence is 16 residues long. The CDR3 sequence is CATSGSLAEGTDTQYF. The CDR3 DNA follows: TGTGCCACCAGCGGTTCTCTAGCGGAGGGAACAGATACGCAGTATTTT.

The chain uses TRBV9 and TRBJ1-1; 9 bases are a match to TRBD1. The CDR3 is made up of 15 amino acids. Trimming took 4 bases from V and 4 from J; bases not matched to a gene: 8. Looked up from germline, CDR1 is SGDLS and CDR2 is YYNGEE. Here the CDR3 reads CASSSSGQGVTEAFF. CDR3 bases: TGTGCCAGCAGCTCATCGGGACAGGGTGTCACTGAAGCTTTCTTT. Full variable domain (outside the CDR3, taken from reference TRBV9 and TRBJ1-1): DSGVTQTPKHLITATGQRVTLRCSPRSGDLSVYWYQQSLDQGLQFLIQYYNGEERAKGNILERFSAQQFPDLHSELNLSSLELGDSALYFCASSSSGQGVTEAFFGQGTRLTVV.

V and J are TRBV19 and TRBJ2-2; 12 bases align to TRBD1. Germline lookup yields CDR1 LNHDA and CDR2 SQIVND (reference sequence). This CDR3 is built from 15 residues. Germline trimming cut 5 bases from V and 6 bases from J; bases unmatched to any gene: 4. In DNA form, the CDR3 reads TGTGCCAGTAGTTGGGGACAGGGGGCGTCCGGGGAGCTGTTTTTT. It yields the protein CASSWGQGASGELFF. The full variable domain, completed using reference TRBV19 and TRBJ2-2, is DGGITQSPKYLFRKEGQNVTLSCEQNLNHDAMYWYRQDPGQGLRLIYYSQIVNDFQKGDIAEGYSVSREKKESFPLTVTSAQKNPTAFYLCASSWGQGASGELFFGEGSRLTVL.